This note documents a single T cell receptor (beta chain) sequence. Its antigen is unidentified. The sample comes from a study of radiotherapy plus CTLA-4 blockade in lung cancer. Study as a whole: Patients showed objective responses in 18% of cases, and disease control was achieved by less than 35%. Study-wide results and limits: Some TCR clones had been derived from tumors. These clones expanded in peripheral blood after radiotherapy plus ipilimumab. It was early blood T cell clone dynamics, with interferon-beta, that reportedly best predicted response.

Libraries were prepared by immunoSEQ multiplex PCR; TCRdb keeps only in-frame clonotypes and omits some of them. The table has tens of thousands of clones, around 80% seen once. The input for sequencing was peripheral blood, taken from a patient treated with radiotherapy plus ipilimumab. The TCR sequence derives from a human donor with non-small cell lung cancer who had a complete response to radiotherapy plus ipilimumab.

The CDR3 DNA is TGTGCCAGCAGCCCCTACAGGACAGATCAGCCCCAGCATTTT. Translation: CASSPYRTDQPQHF. The chain couples TRBV7-2 to TRBJ1-5; tentatively, D is TRBD1 (6 bases). Trimming left V 5 bases short and J 5 bases short, with 13 bases between. In germline, CDR1 is SGHTA, CDR2 FQGNSA. CDR3 length: 14 amino acids.